This T cell receptor beta chain was obtained from a study of blood T cell repertoires in COVID-19. Which cohort a participant joined came from the clinical history participants gave. Data came from immunoSEQ multiplex PCR; TCRdb stores just in-frame clones and leaves some out. Of over 200,000 clones in the sample, roughly 90% were seen once. The germline V gene encodes CDR1 SGHAT and CDR2 FQNNGV. The J segment lost 5 bases and the V segment lost 8 bases, leaving 11 bases of the junction unmatched. The CDR3 contains 14 residues. This sequence joins TRBV11-2 and TRBJ1-1; 7 bases are a match to TRBD1. Source material: PBMCs or T cells enriched from blood (not recorded which). The receptor comes from a woman younger than 45 with acute COVID-19. The CDR3 sequence is CASGGEMGQTEAFF. Written as DNA, the CDR3 is TGTGCCAGCGGAGGAGAGATGGGACAGACTGAAGCTTTCTTT.